One sample yielded the 24 T cell receptor beta chains listed below, sequenced in a study of T cell repertoires in cytomegalovirus infection. TCRdb analysed the reads with MiXCR anew, one entry per CDR3 protein. The sample holds roughly 570,000 distinct CDR3 sequences, approximately 40% seen once. For these TCRs, the target antigens are not known. Sequencing was performed on cultured PBMCs, taken from culture after CMV antigen stimulation. The source of these receptors is a human donor in good health (CMV status not recorded). Some clones in this sample may be carry-over from other donors' samples.

The table lists this clonotype with a few counts. The chain employs TRBV20-1 and TRBJ2-7; TRBD1 or TRBD2 may be the D gene (5 bases each). CDR3 length: 14 residues. Germline V lookup: CDR1 DFQATT, CDR2 SNEGSKA (reference sequence). Trimming shortened V by 3 bases and J by 5 bases, and 17 bases separated the two germline ends. This CDR3 is CSARPPGRDHEQYF. The CDR3 DNA reads TGCAGTGCTAGGCCGCCCGGCAGGGACCACGAGCAGTACTTC.

This clonotype was seen a few times. This rearrangement joins TRBV7-9 to TRBJ2-3, with 7 bases lining up with TRBD2. This CDR3 contains 15 residues. CDR1 SEHNR and CDR2 FQNEAQ come from the germline V gene (reference sequence). V was clipped by 4 bases and J by 6 bases; unmatched bases: 10. CDR3 nucleotides: TGTGCCAGCAGCTCTTCCGGGACTACGTTCGATACGCAGTATTTT. It encodes CASSSSGTTFDTQYF.

This clonotype was counted only a few times. This sequence joins TRBV20-1 and TRBJ2-1; 11 bases are shared with TRBD2. The germline gives CDR1 DFQATT, CDR2 SNEGSKA (reference sequence). This CDR3 has 14 amino acids. V trimming: 5 bases; J trimming: 7 bases; junction bases outside the gene matches: 7. This chain's CDR3 is CSAFLAGGQNEQFF. As DNA, the CDR3 is TGCAGTGCTTTTCTAGCGGGAGGACAGAATGAGCAGTTCTTC.

The genes are TRBV27 and TRBJ2-1; D possibly uses TRBD1 or TRBD2 (6 bases each). Between the trimmed V and J ends, which lost 4 bases and 10 bases, there was a span of 23 bases. There are 16 residues in the CDR3. CDR1 is MNHEY and CDR2 is SMNVEV in the germline V gene (reference sequence). The CDR3 sequence: CASSYLTGGGLGEQFF. The CDR3 region has the DNA TGTGCCAGCAGTTACCTCACCGGGGGCGGGTTAGGCGAGCAGTTCTTC.

This chain joins TRBV7-2 and TRBJ2-6, with D perhaps matching TRBD2 (6 bases). Germline values: CDR1 SGHTA, CDR2 FQGNSA. The length of the CDR3 is 17 residues. V shed 5 bases and J shed 1 base, with 15 bases lying between them. The CDR3 nucleotides are TGTGCCAGCAGCCCGCGGCCGGGGACTTCTGGGGCCAACGTCCTGACTTTC. It yields the protein CASSPRPGTSGANVLTF.

The chain links TRBV6-1 to TRBJ1-2; TRBD1 matches at 8 bases. J was trimmed by 4 bases and V by 10 bases; bases with no gene match: 5. Germline CDR1 reads MNHNS; CDR2 reads SASEGT. This CDR3 has 12 amino acids. CDR3 sequence: CATSGQGYGYTF. The CDR3 DNA follows: TGTGCCACCTCAGGACAGGGCTATGGCTACACCTTC.

This clonotype occurred a few times. V gene TRBV7-8 combines with J gene TRBJ2-2; TRBD1 aligns across 11 bases. Unmatched junction bases numbered 7, after V lost 6 bases and J lost 1 base. Germline V gene data show CDR1 as SGHVS and CDR2 as FQNEAQ. The CDR3 is made up of 17 amino acids. CDR3 sequence: CASRMPGTGGNTGELFF. The CDR3 DNA is TGTGCCAGCAGAATGCCCGGGACAGGGGGGAACACCGGGGAGCTGTTTTTT.

The chain couples TRBV5-4 to TRBJ2-3; D unclear. The CDR3 has 12 amino acids. Trimming left V 1 base short and J 6 bases short, with 6 bases between. CDR1 and CDR2 from the germline V gene are SGHNT and YYREEE (reference sequence). CDR3 coding DNA: TGTGCCAGCAGCTTGCTGCCTGATACGCAGTATTTT. Its protein product is CASSLLPDTQYF.

This chain links TRBV29-1 with TRBJ1-1, with D maybe TRBD1 (6 bases). The CDR3 spans 13 residues. Germline CDR1 SQVTM, CDR2 ANQGSEA. Trimming pared 7 bases from V and 4 bases from J, leaving 16 bases between. The CDR3 DNA follows: TGCAGCGCCGACAGGACCGTTGGCACTGAAGCTTTCTTT. It translates to CSADRTVGTEAFF.

This clonotype was counted only a few times. The V gene is TRBV7-2, the J gene TRBJ2-1, with TRBD2 as a possible D gene (6 bases). V was clipped by 5 bases and J by 3 bases, with 17 bases between them. This CDR3 comprises 16 residues. The V gene's germline CDR1 is SGHTA and CDR2 FQGNSA. The CDR3 DNA follows: TGTGCCAGCAGCCGTGGAGGGAGTTCAGGCTACAATGAGCAGTTCTTC. This sequence encodes CASSRGGSSGYNEQFF.

V and J are TRBV29-1 and TRBJ2-3; D is possibly TRBD2 (6 bases). Trimming stripped 4 bases from V and 4 bases from J, with 18 bases between. CDR3 size: 15 residues. Germline V gives CDR1 SQVTM, CDR2 ANQGSEA. CDR3 bases: TGCAGCGTTGCCGGTCGGTCGCGGGGTTCAGATACGCAGTATTTT. Translation: CSVAGRSRGSDTQYF.

V usage is TRBV20-1 and J usage is TRBJ2-7, with D tentatively TRBD1 (6 bases). Trimming cost V 0 bases and J 5 bases, with 17 bases left between them. Germline V gene data show CDR1 as DFQATT and CDR2 as SNEGSKA (reference sequence). The CDR3 length is 15 residues. CDR3 amino acids: CSARDSRGNLNEQYF. The CDR3 DNA reads TGCAGTGCTAGAGATAGCAGGGGCAATCTTAACGAGCAGTACTTC.

This clonotype came up a few times. The chain has TRBV6-2 or TRBV6-3 and TRBJ2-7; 8 positions agree with TRBD2. Germline values: CDR1 MNHEY, CDR2 SVGEGT. J gave up 4 bases and V 7 bases, and 9 bases lay outside the gene matches. This CDR3 has 14 residues. The CDR3, as DNA: TGTGCCAGCAATCCAGCGGGAGAGGGGTACGAGCAGTACTTC. It translates to CASNPAGEGYEQYF.

As for this clonotype: A much larger clone sits a single nucleotide away, making a read error possible. The chain has TRBV4-1 and TRBJ1-5; D remains ambiguous. Trimming left V 4 bases short and J 4 bases short, with 11 bases between. CDR3 length: 14 residues. Germline CDR1 is MGHRA and CDR2 is YSYEKL. CDR3 residues: CASSRLGINQPQHF. DNA of the CDR3: TGCGCCAGCAGCCGATTGGGGATTAATCAGCCCCAGCATTTT.

The chain recombines TRBV7-8 with TRBJ2-4, with D tentatively TRBD2 (5 bases). V lost 2 bases and J lost 9, with 14 bases in between. The CDR3 has 14 residues. Germline V gene sequence: CDR1 SGHVS, CDR2 FQNEAQ. CDR3 sequence: CASSLNRGIGIQYF. As DNA, the CDR3 is TGTGCCAGCAGCTTAAACCGGGGTATAGGCATTCAGTACTTC.

The chain carries TRBV7-3 and TRBJ2-2, with 12 bases identical to TRBD1. From germline, CDR1 is SGHTA and CDR2 FQGTGA. The length of the CDR3 is 15 residues. Germline trimming cut 6 bases from V and 6 bases from J; bases unmatched to any gene: 5. The DNA for the CDR3 is TGTGCCAGCAGTACCGGGACAGGGGGCCCCGGGGAGCTGTTTTTT. Its protein product is CASSTGTGGPGELFF. Full variable domain (remainder filled in from reference TRBV7-3 and TRBJ2-2): GAGVSQTPSNKVTEKGKYVELRCDPISGHTALYWYRQSLGQGPEFLIYFQGTGAADDSGLPNDRFFAVRPEGSVSTLKIQRTERGDSAVYLCASSTGTGGPGELFFGEGSRLTVL.

A few counts support this clonotype. V and J are TRBV5-1 and TRBJ2-1; D possibly matches TRBD1 or TRBD2 (6 bases each). The CDR3 totals 15 residues. CDR1 is SGHRS and CDR2 is YFSETQ in the germline V gene. The V and J ends lost 3 bases and 9 bases respectively, with 19 bases between them. CDR3 protein: CASSSDRAVGGEQFF. CDR3 DNA: TGCGCCAGCAGCTCGGACAGAGCGGTGGGAGGTGAGCAGTTCTTC.

The chain uses TRBV7-2 and TRBJ1-6, with D possibly TRBD1 on 5 matching bases. The germline V and J ends were trimmed by 1 base and 13 bases, with 11 bases remaining between them. In germline, CDR1 is SGHTA, CDR2 FQGNSA. This CDR3 is 13 amino acids long. This CDR3 reads CASSLGGTTPLHF. DNA for the CDR3: TGTGCCAGCAGCTTAGGAGGGACTACGCCCCTCCACTTT.

This chain connects TRBV18 to TRBJ2-1; 7 bases align to TRBD1. CDR3 length: 14 residues. The junction had 4 bases not matched to a gene; V was cut back by 6 bases and J by 2 bases. CDR1 is KGHSH and CDR2 is LQKENI in the germline V gene. CDR3: CASSPGQTYNEQFF. The CDR3, as DNA: TGTGCCAGCTCTCCGGGACAGACCTACAATGAGCAGTTCTTC.

This clonotype was recorded at least ten times. This chain joins TRBV28 and TRBJ1-5; 10 bases agree with TRBD1. The CDR3 is made up of 17 amino acids. V lost 5 bases, J lost 0 bases, and 7 bases stayed unmatched. Germline V gene lookup returns CDR1 MDHEN and CDR2 SYDVKM. The CDR3 bases are TGTGCCAGCAGTCCACGGGACAGGGGTTATAGCAATCAGCCCCAGCATTTT. It encodes CASSPRDRGYSNQPQHF.

CDR3 sequence: CASGVGPGGEKLFF. The CDR3 DNA follows: TGTGCCAGCGGAGTGGGCCCTGGGGGTGAAAAACTGTTTTTT. The chain uses TRBV2 and TRBJ1-4; possibly TRBD1 for D (5 bases). Germline values: CDR1 SNHLY, CDR2 FYNNEI. The CDR3 loop spans 14 amino acids. Trimming shortened V by 8 bases and J by 7 bases, and 17 bases separated the two germline ends.

This clonotype was seen a handful of times. The rearrangement links TRBV4-1 to TRBJ2-3; 7 bases agree with TRBD2. The germline gives CDR1 MGHRA, CDR2 YSYEKL. V dropped 0 bases and J dropped 1; count of bases not matched to a gene: 4. This CDR3 region has 16 residues. This chain's CDR3 is CASSQDPSGGTDTQYF. CDR3 sequence (DNA): TGCGCCAGCAGCCAAGATCCCAGCGGGGGCACAGATACGCAGTATTTT.

V is TRBV2 and J is TRBJ2-4; the match to TRBD1 covers 7 bases. Germline CDR1 and CDR2: SNHLY and FYNNEI. Trimming cost V 2 bases and J 7 bases; bases outside gene matches: 8. The CDR3 totals 15 residues. The CDR3 nucleotides are TGTGCCAGCAGTGAATCGACAGGGAGTCTGAACATTCAGTACTTC. Encoded protein: CASSESTGSLNIQYF.

V usage is TRBV11-2 and J usage is TRBJ2-7, with a tentative D call TRBD1 (6 bases). V gave up 5 bases and J gave up 4 bases, with 18 bases separating them. The V gene's germline CDR1 is SGHAT and CDR2 FQNNGV. The CDR3 loop spans 15 amino acids. The CDR3 nucleotides read TGTGCCAGCAGCAAAATCGAGGCAGGGGTATACGAGCAGTACTTC. Protein product: CASSKIEAGVYEQYF. Full variable domain (outside the CDR3, taken from reference TRBV11-2 and TRBJ2-7): EAGVAQSPRYKIIEKRQSVAFWCNPISGHATLYWYQQILGQGPKLLIQFQNNGVVDDSQLPKDRFSAERLKGVDSTLKIQPAKLEDSAVYLCASSKIEAGVYEQYFGPGTRLTVT.